The rows below give T cell receptor beta chains drawn from one sample of a study of CD8+ T cells in alopecia areata. Assay: immunoSEQ multiplex PCR; the TCRdb copy retains only in-frame clones and omits some. The data show 140,000 to 150,000 clones, about 51% seen once. The source material was CD4+ T cells sorted from blood, sampled at week 0. These receptors came from a human donor with alopecia areata. Both conserved end residues are part of each CDR3. A D gene is named only where the DNA matches it firmly. Only part of the rows carry a size: once, few, many, or a class if the clone is expanded.

j_gene,d_gene,v_gene,abundance,CDR3nt,CDR3aa
TRBJ2-7,NA,TRBV25-1,NA,TGTGCCAGCAGTGTGGGCTACGAGCAGTACTTC,CASSVGYEQYF
TRBJ2-2,NA,TRBV5-6,once,TGTGCCAGCAGCCCGTTCGGCACGCGGGAGCTGTTTTTT,CASSPFGTRELFF
TRBJ2-5,NA,TRBV29-1,NA,TGCAGCGTTGGGCCCCAAGAGACCCAGTACTTC,CSVGPQETQYF
TRBJ2-2,TRBD2,TRBV11-3,NA,TGTGCCAGCAGCTCCCTGCGGGGGGCAACGAACACCGGGGAGCTGTTTTTT,CASSSLRGATNTGELFF
TRBJ2-5,NA,TRBV14,NA,TGTGCCAGCAGCCACGATAGCGTTGGAGAGACCCAGTACTTC,CASSHDSVGETQYF
TRBJ1-2,NA,TRBV9,NA,TGTGCCAGCAGCGTAGGCCAGGGAGATTATGGCTACACCTTC,CASSVGQGDYGYTF
TRBJ1-1,NA,TRBV4-1,NA,TGCGCCAGCAGCCCCCAAGAAGGGCGTAAGACTGAAGCTTTCTTT,CASSPQEGRKTEAFF
TRBJ2-5,TRBD1,TRBV5-1,NA,TGCGCCAGCAGTCACCGATGGACAGGGGATAACCAGGAGACCCAGTACTTC,CASSHRWTGDNQETQYF
TRBJ2-1,TRBD2,TRBV10-3,NA,TGTGCCATCAGTACGAGCGGGAGGGGGGATGAGCAGTTCTTC,CAISTSGRGDEQFF
TRBJ2-3,TRBD2,TRBV6-4,few,TGTGCCAGCAGTGCGGGACTAGCGGTTTCCACAGATACGCAGTATTTT,CASSAGLAVSTDTQYF
TRBJ2-5,NA,TRBV4-2,NA,TGTGCCAGCAGCCCCGGCCAAGAGACCCAGTACTTC,CASSPGQETQYF
TRBJ2-7,NA,TRBV28,NA,TGTGCCAGCAGTGTGAACAGGGGACTTTGGTACTTC,CASSVNRGLWYF
TRBJ2-5,NA,TRBV7-8,NA,TGTGCCAGCAGACCCTTATGGAGGGAGGTGTGGGAGACCCAGTACTTC,CASRPLWREVWETQYF
TRBJ2-7,NA,TRBV2,few,TGTGCCAGCAGTGAAACAGCTGGTCTAGGAGAGCAGTACTTC,CASSETAGLGEQYF
TRBJ2-6,NA,TRBV6-5,NA,TGTGCCAGCAGTCGGTCCCGATCTGGGGCCAACGTCCTGACTTTC,CASSRSRSGANVLTF
TRBJ2-1,NA,TRBV29-1,NA,TGCAGCGTTGGACGGAGCAATGAGCAGTTCTTC,CSVGRSNEQFF
TRBJ2-3,TRBD2,TRBV5-6,few,TGTGCCAGCAGCCCTTACGGGACTAGCGGGTCAGATACGCAGTATTTT,CASSPYGTSGSDTQYF
TRBJ2-6,NA,TRBV30,NA,TGTGCCTGGACGATCAGTTCTTGGGCCAACGTCCTGACTTTC,CAWTISSWANVLTF
TRBJ2-5,TRBD2,TRBV9,NA,TGTGCCAGCAGCGAGGGGACTAGCGGGAGTCTCCAAGAGACCCAGTACTTC,CASSEGTSGSLQETQYF
TRBJ2-1,NA,TRBV15,few,TGTGCCACCAGTACCAAGGTTGAGCAGTTCTTC,CATSTKVEQFF
TRBJ2-3,TRBD2,TRBV10-3,NA,TGTGCCATCAAAGAGACTAGCGGAGGTGATACGCAGTATTTT,CAIKETSGGDTQYF
TRBJ1-4,NA,TRBV5-1,NA,TGCGCCAGCAGCTTGCACCGGGACGGAGGAAATGAAAAACTGTTTTTT,CASSLHRDGGNEKLFF
TRBJ2-7,NA,TRBV29-1,NA,TGCAGCGTTGGGGTTGATCACGAGCAGTACTTC,CSVGVDHEQYF
TRBJ2-7,TRBD1,TRBV28,NA,TGTGCCAGCGGTGACAGGGGAGTATCCTACGAGCAGTACTTC,CASGDRGVSYEQYF
TRBJ2-3,NA,TRBV14,once,TGTGCCAGCAGCCGGAGGGTTCCAGATACGCAGTATTTT,CASSRRVPDTQYF
TRBJ2-7,TRBD1,TRBV5-4,few,TGTGCCAGCAGCTTGGACAGGGGGCCCTACGAGCAGTACTTC,CASSLDRGPYEQYF
TRBJ2-7,TRBD1,TRBV29-1,few,TGCAGCGTTGTCCGCGGGACAGGGGTCTACGAGCAGTACTTC,CSVVRGTGVYEQYF
TRBJ2-1,TRBD1,TRBV5-6,few,TGTGCCAGCAGCCCAGACAGGGACTCCTACAATGAGCAGTTCTTC,CASSPDRDSYNEQFF
TRBJ2-5,TRBD1,TRBV11-2,NA,TGTGCCAGCAGTCGGACAGGCGGCCAAGAGACCCAGTACTTC,CASSRTGGQETQYF
TRBJ1-2,NA,TRBV27,NA,TGTGCCAGCAGTTTTAAAGGCCAAGCTAACTATGGCTACACCTTC,CASSFKGQANYGYTF
TRBJ2-3,NA,TRBV9,NA,TGTGCCAGCAGCGTCGACACAGATACGCAGTATTTT,CASSVDTDTQYF
TRBJ2-7,TRBD1,TRBV7-9,NA,TGTGCCAGCATCCCCCGGGACAGGGTGGTTGGCGAGCAGTACTTC,CASIPRDRVVGEQYF
TRBJ2-6,NA,TRBV4-1,few,TGCGCCAGCAGCCTTGGACCCGGCTCTGGGGCCAACGTCCTGACTTTC,CASSLGPGSGANVLTF
TRBJ2-3,NA,TRBV7-2,NA,TGTGCCAGCAGCTTCGGATTTAGCACAGATACGCAGTATTTT,CASSFGFSTDTQYF
TRBJ1-5,NA,TRBV15,few,TGTGCCACCAGCAGGACTAACGGAGATCAGCCCCAGCATTTT,CATSRTNGDQPQHF
TRBJ2-2,TRBD2,TRBV29-1,NA,TGCAGCGTTGTCAGGACTAGAAACACCGGGGAGCTGTTTTTT,CSVVRTRNTGELFF
TRBJ2-5,NA,TRBV4-2,few,TGTGCCAGCAGCCAAGACAGGGCCCAGACCCAGTACTTC,CASSQDRAQTQYF
TRBJ2-5,NA,TRBV2,NA,TGTGCCAGCAGTGACTATCCCCTTGACGGGAGCGTTCGGACCCAGTACTTC,CASSDYPLDGSVRTQYF
TRBJ1-3,NA,TRBV30,NA,TGTGCCTGGATTCCAAGGGAGACAAACACCATATATTTT,CAWIPRETNTIYF
TRBJ2-1,NA,TRBV23-1,NA,TGCGCCAGCAGTCAACGGGACGGTTACAATGAGCAGTTCTTC,CASSQRDGYNEQFF